These 25 T cell receptor beta chains share one sample of origin, sequenced in a study of T cell changes during pregnancy in multiple sclerosis. Here immunoSEQ multiplex PCR was the method, and the copy in TCRdb shows in-frame clones only, minus some. The table has 50,000 or so clones, over 80% seen once. This specimen consisted of CD4+ T cells from peripheral blood mononuclear cells, obtained in the third trimester of pregnancy. The source is a female donor with multiple sclerosis, enrolled in a pregnancy study.

This clone occurred once. The chain combines TRBV28 with TRBJ1-1, with unresolved D. The CDR3 contains 14 residues. Germline V gene sequence: CDR1 MDHEN, CDR2 SYDVKM. V lost 2 bases and J 1 base, leaving 8 bases between the germline ends. CDR3 region: CASSLPPQNTEAFF. The CDR3 coding sequence is TGTGCCAGCAGTTTACCTCCACAGAACACTGAAGCTTTCTTT.

The count of this clone is one. The chain links TRBV7-8 to TRBJ1-5; D uncertain. This CDR3 has 13 residues. Per the germline V gene, CDR1 is SGHVS and CDR2 is FQNEAQ. Trimming shortened V by 8 bases and J by 3 bases, and 11 bases separated the two germline ends. The DNA for the CDR3 is TGTGCCAGCGGGGAGGCCTACAATCAGCCCCAGCATTTT. Its translation is CASGEAYNQPQHF.

The chain has TRBV15 and TRBJ1-2, with D possibly matching TRBD1 (5 bases). CDR3 length equals 15 residues. Germline V gene lookup returns CDR1 LNHNV and CDR2 YYDKDF (reference sequence). The V end was cut by 1 base, the J end by 3 bases, with 12 bases between. Here the CDR3 DNA reads TGTGCCACCAGCAGAGCGCAGGGTGGGGACTATGGCTACACCTTC. This encodes CATSRAQGGDYGYTF.

The rearrangement joins TRBV5-1 to TRBJ2-3, with TRBD1 matching 11 bases. Germline V CDR1 and CDR2: SGHRS, YFSETQ. CDR3 length equals 16 residues. V shed 3 bases, J shed 5 bases, and the junction held 8 bases outside the gene matches. CDR3 sequence reads: CASSSPGQGVGDTQYF. The DNA of the CDR3 is TGCGCCAGCAGCTCCCCGGGACAGGGGGTCGGAGATACGCAGTATTTT.

The genes are TRBV29-1 and TRBJ1-4; 8 positions match TRBD1. The junction had 4 bases not matched to a gene; V was cut back by 6 bases and J by 7 bases. CDR1 SQVTM and CDR2 ANQGSEA come from the germline V gene. CDR3 length equals 12 residues. Here the CDR3 DNA reads TGCAGCGTGGAGGACAGGGTTGAAAAACTGTTTTTT. Translating gives CSVEDRVEKLFF.

The J gene is TRBJ2-7, the V gene TRBV10-3, with 11 bases matching TRBD2. The CDR3 has 18 residues. Germline loops: CDR1 ENHRY, CDR2 SYGVKD. V lost 2 bases to trimming and J lost 2 bases; unmatched junction nucleotides: 11. The CDR3 DNA reads TGTGCCATCAGTGAGGGACTAGCGGGTCGCTCTGGAGCCTACGAGCAGTACTTC. Its protein is CAISEGLAGRSGAYEQYF.

The chain couples TRBV12-5 to TRBJ2-5, with 9 bases matching TRBD2. The CDR3 contains 17 residues. Losses at the gene ends were 5 bases for V and 7 bases for J; bases not matched to a gene: 17. Germline V gene data show CDR1 as LGHNT and CDR2 as FRNRAP. CDR3 coding DNA: TGTGCTAGTGGTCACTCCCCGGGACTAGCCGGGCCGGGGACCCAGTACTTC. It is translated as CASGHSPGLAGPGTQYF.

The chain has TRBV15 and TRBJ1-5; D call uncertain. The germline V and J ends were trimmed by 7 bases and 0 bases, with 13 bases remaining between them. The germline gives CDR1 LNHNV, CDR2 YYDKDF (reference sequence). CDR3 length: 15 amino acids. The CDR3 nucleotides read TGTGCCACCATAGACGGCCAGGATAGCAATCAGCCCCAGCATTTT. It yields the protein CATIDGQDSNQPQHF.

The chain uses TRBV14 and TRBJ2-7, with D possibly matching TRBD2 (7 bases). V was trimmed by 4 bases and J by 6 bases, leaving 10 bases between them. CDR1 and CDR2 from the germline V gene are SGHDN and FVKESK. The CDR3 extends over 12 amino acids. The CDR3 protein is CASSRGGSEQYF. CDR3 in DNA: TGTGCCAGCAGCCGGGGGGGCAGCGAGCAGTACTTC.

The V gene is TRBV5-6, the J gene TRBJ1-1, with D unresolved. Trimming took off 2 bases at V and 4 bases at J, with 3 bases between the two ends. The CDR3 has 11 amino acids. Per germline, CDR1 SGHDT and CDR2 YYEEEE. The CDR3 here is CASSFRTEAFF. In DNA, the CDR3 is TGTGCCAGCAGCTTCCGCACTGAAGCTTTCTTT.

The CDR3 bases are TGCAGCGTGCGGCTCAGCAGATTTATGAACACTGAAGCTTTCTTT. Its translation is CSVRLSRFMNTEAFF. This chain connects TRBV29-1 to TRBJ1-1; D unclear. V was trimmed by 6 bases and J by 0 bases, leaving 17 bases between them. The germline V gene encodes CDR1 SQVTM and CDR2 ANQGSEA. The CDR3 sequence is 15 residues long.

This chain uses TRBV19 with TRBJ1-3; possibly TRBD1 for D (5 bases). The V end was cut by 3 bases, the J end by 0 bases, with 15 bases between. The germline CDR1 and CDR2 sequences are LNHDA and SQIVND (reference sequence). The CDR3 contains 17 residues. The DNA of the CDR3 is TGTGCCAGTAGTATGGACCAAGGGGCTTTCTCTGGAAACACCATATATTTT. It codes for CASSMDQGAFSGNTIYF.

The chain is built from TRBV18 and TRBJ1-3; 7 nucleotides line up with TRBD1. After removal of 1 base from V and 6 bases from J, the junction contained 9 bases not matched to a gene. The CDR3 has 16 amino acids. Looked up from germline, CDR1 is KGHSH and CDR2 is LQKENI. The CDR3 spells CASSPLGTGVENTIYF. As DNA, the CDR3 is TGTGCCAGCTCACCACTCGGTACAGGGGTAGAAAACACCATATATTTT.

The V call is TRBV29-1, the J call TRBJ1-1, with a possible D match to TRBD1 (5 bases). CDR3 size: 13 residues. The germline V and J ends were trimmed by 3 bases and 5 bases, with 13 bases remaining between them. Germline V gene sequence: CDR1 SQVTM, CDR2 ANQGSEA. The CDR3 reads CSVDNNRLTEAFF. Here the CDR3 DNA reads TGCAGCGTTGACAACAACAGGCTTACTGAAGCTTTCTTT.

The chain combines TRBV10-3 with TRBJ1-5; TRBD1 aligns across 7 bases. Germline assignment: CDR1 ENHRY and CDR2 SYGVKD. The CDR3 length is 15 residues. V gave up 0 bases and J gave up 3 bases; unmatched junction bases: 2. CDR3 bases: TGTGCCATCAGTGAGTCGGGACAGCACAATCAGCCCCAGCATTTT. Amino acids: CAISESGQHNQPQHF.

This clone was counted a few times. The chain recombines TRBV30 with TRBJ1-1; D remains unclear. Trimming removed 3 bases at V and 5 bases at J, with 13 bases between. Germline CDR1 is GTSNPN and CDR2 is SVGIG (reference sequence). CDR3 length equals 13 residues. In nucleotides, the CDR3 is TGTGCCTGGAGAGACCTCGCGGGAACTGAAGCTTTCTTT. Protein: CAWRDLAGTEAFF.

This rearrangement joins TRBV9 to TRBJ2-1; 10 bases agree with TRBD2. Germline V gene lookup returns CDR1 SGDLS and CDR2 YYNGEE. After removal of 0 bases from V and 9 bases from J, the junction contained 6 bases not matched to a gene. CDR3 size: 15 residues. CDR3 protein: CASSVVAGGMGEQFF. CDR3 sequence (DNA): TGTGCCAGCAGCGTAGTAGCGGGAGGTATGGGTGAGCAGTTCTTC.

The rearrangement links TRBV23-1 to TRBJ2-3, with D perhaps matching TRBD2 (7 bases). TRBV23-1 is an open reading frame, and its role is uncertain. The V and J ends lost 1 base and 3 bases respectively, with 11 bases between them. The CDR3 has 15 residues. The CDR3 bases are TGCGCCAGCAGTCAATGCGGGGGCGGGACAGATACGCAGTATTTT. Protein sequence: CASSQCGGGTDTQYF.

The rearrangement joins TRBV30 to TRBJ1-2; 7 bases match TRBD1. The V gene end was trimmed by 0 bases and the J gene end by 4 bases; junction bases not matched to a gene: 5. This CDR3 is 14 amino acids long. The germline V gene encodes CDR1 GTSNPN and CDR2 SVGIG (reference sequence). CDR3 coding DNA: TGTGCCTGGAGTGTCCGCCGGGACAGCTATGGCTACACCTTC. Translation gives CAWSVRRDSYGYTF. The entire variable domain, with the rest obtained from reference TRBV30 and TRBJ1-2, is as follows: SQTIHQWPATLVQPVGSPLSLECTVEGTSNPNLYWYRQAAGRGLQLLFYSVGIGQISSEVPQNLSASRPQDRQFILSSKKLLLSDSGFYLCAWSVRRDSYGYTFGSGTRLTVV.

The genes are TRBV19 and TRBJ2-3; no clear D. With 3 bases removed from V and 2 bases from J, the gap between germline ends came to 12 bases. The CDR3 totals 15 residues. The V gene's germline CDR1 is LNHDA and CDR2 SQIVND (reference sequence). The CDR3 DNA is TGTGCCAGTAGTATTCTTATGGGCAACACAGATACGCAGTATTTT. Encoded protein: CASSILMGNTDTQYF.

The CDR3 spells CASRSGGGFDTEAFF. DNA for the CDR3: TGTGCCAGTAGATCAGGAGGAGGCTTTGACACTGAAGCTTTCTTT. V and J are TRBV19 and TRBJ1-1; D remains ambiguous. Germline values: CDR1 LNHDA, CDR2 SQIVND (reference sequence). There are 15 residues in the CDR3. V was trimmed by 6 bases and J by 3 bases, leaving 17 bases between them.

The chain uses TRBV5-1 and TRBJ2-3, with TRBD2 identical over 11 bases. The CDR3 has 15 amino acids. Unmatched junction bases numbered 3, after V lost 3 bases and J lost 3 bases. CDR1 and CDR2 from the germline V gene are SGHRS and YFSETQ. The CDR3 DNA reads TGCGCCAGCAGCTCCCGACTAGCGGGGACAGATACGCAGTATTTT. Translating gives CASSSRLAGTDTQYF.

V usage is TRBV20-1 and J usage is TRBJ2-1; D is unclear. In germline, CDR1 is DFQATT, CDR2 SNEGSKA (reference sequence). V dropped 3 bases and J dropped 5 bases, with 2 bases sitting between them. The CDR3 contains 10 residues. CDR3 amino acids: CSASDNEQFF. CDR3 DNA: TGCAGTGCTAGCGACAATGAGCAGTTCTTC.

The chain links TRBV5-5 to TRBJ2-5; D is uncertain. Germline-derived CDR1 and CDR2 are SGHKS and YYEKEE (reference sequence). The CDR3 spans 13 residues. Trimming cost V 1 base and J 5 bases, with 9 bases left between them. The CDR3 DNA follows: TGTGCCAGCAGCTTGTGGTCGGAGGAGACCCAGTACTTC. Its protein product is CASSLWSEETQYF.

This sequence joins TRBV15 and TRBJ2-5; maybe TRBD2 (6 bases). The V and J ends lost 0 bases and 2 bases respectively, with 13 bases between them. Germline CDR1 is LNHNV and CDR2 is YYDKDF (reference sequence). The CDR3 loop spans 16 amino acids. This chain's CDR3 is CATSRDHSGPQETQYF. CDR3 in DNA: TGTGCCACCAGCAGAGATCACAGCGGGCCTCAAGAGACCCAGTACTTC.